These T cell receptor beta chains were read from a single sample in a study of OX40 agonist ivuxolimab in advanced cancers. The assay was immunoSEQ multiplex PCR, and TCRdb's table has in-frame clones only and misses some. The table records tens of thousands of clones, about three quarters of them present only once. Here the sequenced sample was CD4+ or CD8+ T cells sorted from blood, taken in a trial of the OX40 agonist ivuxolimab. The receptors originated from an adult with an advanced solid tumor such as melanoma, head and neck, liver or kidney cancer. Both conserved end residues are part of each CDR3. A D gene is named only where the DNA matches it firmly. Only part of the rows carry a size: once, few, many, or a class if the clone is expanded.

v_gene	abundance	d_gene	j_gene	CDR3aa	CDR3nt
TRBV19	few	TRBD1	TRBJ1-5	CASSPTQGQGTLQPQHF	TGTGCCAGTAGCCCAACTCAGGGACAGGGAACTTTGCAGCCCCAGCATTTT
TRBV7-8	few	NA	TRBJ1-5	CASSLVQHSNQPQHF	TGTGCCAGCAGCTTAGTCCAGCATAGCAATCAGCCCCAGCATTTT
TRBV2	NA	NA	TRBJ1-2	CASSDNQPGGYTF	TGTGCCAGCAGCGATAACCAACCTGGGGGCTACACCTTC
TRBV30	NA	NA	TRBJ2-7	CAWSVSVMSSYEQYF	TGTGCCTGGAGTGTATCGGTCATGAGCTCCTACGAGCAGTACTTC
TRBV7-9	NA	NA	TRBJ2-4	CASSPYPGENIQYF	TGTGCCAGCAGCCCATATCCGGGAGAAAACATTCAGTACTTC
TRBV6-1	NA	NA	TRBJ2-7	CASRRGSGTYEQYF	TGTGCCAGCAGAAGAGGTAGCGGAACCTACGAGCAGTACTTC
TRBV7-9	NA	TRBD1	TRBJ2-7	CASSPGTGGLGQYF	TGTGCCAGCAGCCCAGGGACAGGGGGCCTCGGTCAGTACTTC
TRBV10-3	NA	TRBD2	TRBJ2-3	CAISTGLAGGADTQYF	TGTGCCATCAGCACCGGACTAGCGGGAGGGGCAGATACGCAGTATTTT
TRBV7-3	NA	NA	TRBJ2-3	CASSLNGAAADTQYF	TGTGCCAGCAGCTTAAACGGGGCAGCAGCAGATACGCAGTATTTT
TRBV6-5	once	TRBD1	TRBJ1-5	CASSYSRTGRQPQHF	TGTGCCAGCAGTTACTCGAGGACAGGGAGGCAGCCCCAGCATTTT
TRBV5-1	NA	TRBD2	TRBJ2-1	CASSLDGAAGGPISYNEQFF	TGCGCCAGCAGCTTGGATGGGGCAGCGGGAGGGCCGATTTCCTACAATGAGCAGTTCTTC
TRBV7-6	NA	NA	TRBJ2-5	CASSLGRQETQYF	TGTGCCAGCAGCTTAGGTAGGCAAGAGACCCAGTACTTC
TRBV27	NA	NA	TRBJ1-4	CASSNYVPGRIQSSANEKLFF	TGTGCCAGCAGTAACTATGTCCCGGGACGGATACAAAGCAGTGCTAATGAAAAACTGTTTTTT
TRBV19	NA	TRBD1	TRBJ1-5	CASSGTGGNQPQHF	TGTGCCAGTAGTGGGACAGGGGGCAATCAGCCCCAGCATTTT
TRBV11-2	NA	NA	TRBJ2-1	CASSFNRGGYNEQFF	TGTGCCAGCAGCTTCAACAGGGGAGGGTACAATGAGCAGTTCTTC